These T cell receptor beta chains were read from a single sample in a study of cytomegalovirus exposure and HLA in healthy donors. Assay used: immunoSEQ multiplex PCR; TCRdb lists only in-frame clones, some missing. The data hold 200,000 or so clones, with 81% observed a single time. The sequenced material came from PBMCs. The receptors come from a man between 45 and 60 years old in good health and CMV-seronegative. Both conserved end residues are part of each CDR3. D genes are given only for firm matches. Clone size, where shown, is once, few, many, or a class for clones that have expanded.

TRBD1	-	TRBV4-1	TRBJ1-5	TGCGCCAGCAGCCAAGATGGGCAGGGGGACAATCAGCCCCAGCATTTT	CASSQDGQGDNQPQHF
-	-	TRBV18	TRBJ1-4	TGTGCCAGCTCACCAATGGCCGCAACTAATGAAAAACTGTTTTTT	CASSPMAATNEKLFF
-	-	TRBV9	TRBJ2-5	TGTGCCAGCAGCCCTTTGGGGGCTGGAGAGACCCAGTACTTC	CASSPLGAGETQYF
TRBD1	-	TRBV4-3	TRBJ2-6	TGCGCCAGCAGCCCGGGACAGGGCGTAGGGGCCAACGTCCTGACTTTC	CASSPGQGVGANVLTF
-	-	TRBV15	TRBJ2-7	TGTGCCACCAGCAGAGGTGATTGGCGGGACGAGCAGTACTTC	CATSRGDWRDEQYF
-	-	TRBV6-5	TRBJ1-5	TGTGCCAGCAGCCGCACAGGACCCAATCAGCCCCAGCATTTT	CASSRTGPNQPQHF
-	once	TRBV5-6	TRBJ2-1	TGTGCCAGCACCCCCCCCGAGAACTACAATGAGCAGTTCTTC	CASTPPENYNEQFF
TRBD2	once	TRBV7-6	TRBJ2-7	TGTGCCAGCAGCTTAGACCCCGGGGGGTACGAGCAGTACTTC	CASSLDPGGYEQYF
TRBD1	few	TRBV15	TRBJ1-2	TGTGCCACCAGCAGAGATTGGGACAGGGAACATAACTATGGCTACACCTTC	CATSRDWDREHNYGYTF
TRBD1	-	TRBV5-1	TRBJ1-5	TGCGCCAGCAGCTCGGGACAGCTCAATCAGCCCCAGCATTTT	CASSSGQLNQPQHF
TRBD1	-	TRBV19	TRBJ2-5	TGTGCCAGTAGTCCCTGGACAGGGAGGACAGAGACCCAGTACTTC	CASSPWTGRTETQYF
TRBD1	-	TRBV6-6	TRBJ1-6	TGTGCCAGCAGTTACGACTGGGACAGTTATAATTCACCCCTCCACTTT	CASSYDWDSYNSPLHF
-	-	TRBV7-8	TRBJ1-4	TGTGCCAGCAGCCCTGAAGGCGGGGGGGGTGAAAAACTGTTTTTT	CASSPEGGGGEKLFF
-	-	TRBV6-1	TRBJ2-7	TGTGCCATCAGAACGAGGGCAGGCGACTACGAGCAGTACTTC	CAIRTRAGDYEQYF
TRBD1	-	TRBV13	TRBJ2-7	TGTGCCAGCGGCCGGACAGGGCAATACGAGCAGTACTTC	CASGRTGQYEQYF
TRBD1	-	TRBV18	TRBJ2-2	TGTGCCAGCTCACCACAGGGGGCTCATACGAACACCGGGGAGCTGTTTTTT	CASSPQGAHTNTGELFF
TRBD2	-	TRBV7-3	TRBJ2-1	TGTGCCAGCAGCTTAACCTGGGGGGGAGGCTACAATGAGCAGTTCTTC	CASSLTWGGGYNEQFF
TRBD1	-	TRBV4-1	TRBJ2-1	TGCGCCAGCAGCCTCAGGACAGGGATGGTGAACAATGAGCAGTTCTTC	CASSLRTGMVNNEQFF
TRBD2	few	TRBV5-4	TRBJ2-1	TGTGCCAGCAGCCCCCCCCAGCGGGGGAGCAATGAGCAGTTCTTC	CASSPPQRGSNEQFF
-	-	TRBV13	TRBJ2-3	TGTGCCAGCAGCCCGTTGGGCTCAACGCAGTATTTT	CASSPLGSTQYF